These T cell receptor beta chains were read from a single sample in a study of CD8+ T cells in alopecia areata. This table comes from immunoSEQ multiplex PCR, and its TCRdb copy is limited to in-frame clones, with some not included. The top ten clones hold 14% of a sample with approximately 160,000 clones, 55% to 75% of them seen once. The material was CD4+ T cells sorted from blood, obtained at week 24, from a patient treated with tofacitinib. The origin of the receptors is a human donor with alopecia areata. Each CDR3 is given with its conserved first and last residue. A D gene is named only where the DNA matches it firmly. The listing skips clone size in some rows; elsewhere it reads once, few, many or a size class.

d_call	v_call	clone_size	j_call	cdr3_nt	cdr3_aa
NA	TRBV5-1	NA	TRBJ1-1	TGCGCCAGCAGCTTGTTCGGGGATGAAGCTTTCTTT	CASSLFGDEAFF
NA	TRBV29-1	NA	TRBJ2-3	TGCAGCGTTGTTTTGGGGGATACGCAGTATTTT	CSVVLGDTQYF
TRBD1	TRBV4-2	NA	TRBJ1-2	TGTGCCAGCAGCCTGGACAGGCTTAACTATGGCTACACCTTC	CASSLDRLNYGYTF
NA	TRBV7-9	NA	TRBJ1-2	TGTGCCAGCAGCCTAGGAGACTTCGGGGGCTACACCTTC	CASSLGDFGGYTF
NA	TRBV9	NA	TRBJ1-1	TGTGCCAGCAGCGTAGACAGGTGGAACACTGAAGCTTTCTTT	CASSVDRWNTEAFF
NA	TRBV15	few	TRBJ2-6	TGTGCCACCAGAGGGGGGGTACGCTCCACCAACGTCCTGACTTTC	CATRGGVRSTNVLTF
NA	TRBV7-8	few	TRBJ2-7	TGTGCCAGCAGACCACATGAGACGAACTCCTACGAGCAGTACTTC	CASRPHETNSYEQYF
TRBD1	TRBV27	NA	TRBJ2-1	TGTGCCAGCTCTTGGGACAGGGGCTACAATGAGCAGTTCTTC	CASSWDRGYNEQFF
NA	TRBV10-2	NA	TRBJ2-7	TGCGCCAGCCGTGCACTCGGCTACGAGCAGTACTTC	CASRALGYEQYF
TRBD2	TRBV6-5	NA	TRBJ2-5	TGTGCCACCCAGACGGGGGGGGGCCCCCAAGTTTACTTC	CATQTGGGPQVYF
TRBD2	TRBV6-1	many	TRBJ2-3	TGTGCCAGCAGTGCCCTTAAGCGGGGGGCCCGTGGAGATACGCAGTATTTT	CASSALKRGARGDTQYF
TRBD1	TRBV7-9	few	TRBJ2-5	TGTGCCAGCAGCTTGACAGGGGGTCAAGAGACCCAGTACTTC	CASSLTGGQETQYF
NA	TRBV30	NA	TRBJ1-3	TGTGCCTGGGCTATTTGGGGCTCTGGAAACACCATATATTTT	CAWAIWGSGNTIYF
TRBD1	TRBV15	NA	TRBJ2-7	TGTGCCACCAGCAGGAACAGGGGGCGTGACCTCTCCTACGAGCAGTACTTC	CATSRNRGRDLSYEQYF
NA	TRBV11-3	few	TRBJ2-2	TGTGCCAGCAGCCCCGCGGTGGGGAACACCGGGGAGCTGTTTTTT	CASSPAVGNTGELFF
TRBD1	TRBV5-1	NA	TRBJ2-7	TGCGCCAGCAGCTTAACTCAGGGGGCGAAGGAGCAGTACTTC	CASSLTQGAKEQYF
NA	TRBV29-1	few	TRBJ2-5	TGCAGCGCAGGTCCGAAGGGAGAGACCCAGTACTTC	CSAGPKGETQYF
NA	TRBV30	few	TRBJ2-4	TGTGCCTGGAGTGGTCAGGGTGGGCACTTAGCCAAAAACATTCAGTACTTC	CAWSGQGGHLAKNIQYF
NA	TRBV29-1	few	TRBJ1-1	TGCAGCGGGAAAAAGGGTCCGATGAACACTGAAGCTTTCTTT	CSGKKGPMNTEAFF
NA	TRBV7-6	NA	TRBJ1-6	TGTGCCAGCAGCCAACAGGGCGGGGGCAATTCACCCCTCCACTTT	CASSQQGGGNSPLHF
NA	TRBV7-9	NA	TRBJ2-2	TGTGCCATCCGGGGCTCAGAGGCCCTGAACACCGGGGAGCTGTTTTTT	CAIRGSEALNTGELFF
NA	TRBV30	NA	TRBJ2-3	TGTGCCTGGAGTATACTCACAGATACGCAGTATTTT	CAWSILTDTQYF
TRBD1	TRBV27	NA	TRBJ2-7	TGTGCCAGCAGAGGGACAGGGGACTACGAGCAGTACTTC	CASRGTGDYEQYF
NA	TRBV20-1	NA	TRBJ1-2	TGCAGTGCTAGGCGCTATGGCTACACCTTC	CSARRYGYTF
NA	TRBV18	NA	TRBJ1-1	TGTGCCAGCTCACCGTGGACAGCGAACACTGAAGCTTTCTTT	CASSPWTANTEAFF
NA	TRBV7-2	NA	TRBJ2-7	TGTGCCAGCAGCCCCAGGGTGGGACCCTACGAGCAGTACTTC	CASSPRVGPYEQYF
TRBD2	TRBV2	few	TRBJ2-2	TGTGCCAGCAGTGAAGGGGCGACTAGCGGGGGCTTGAACACCGGGGAGCTGTTTTTT	CASSEGATSGGLNTGELFF